The present T cell receptor beta chain was sequenced within a study of lymphopenia after photon versus proton radiotherapy. Study-level points and caveats: After the lymphocyte nadir, photon-treated repertoires showed oligoclonal expansion, especially of CD8+ Temra cells.

Sequenced by immunoSEQ multiplex PCR; TCRdb stores in-frame clones only, minus some. There are roughly 58,000 clones in the sample; about nine tenths occur only once, and roughly 13% lies in the top ten. The CDR3 spans 14 residues. CDR1 and CDR2 from the germline V gene are SGHRS and YFSETQ. V gave up 4 bases and J gave up 6 bases, with 15 bases separating them. To note about this clone: Its antigen remains unknown.

Sequencing used peripheral blood, obtained from a patient treated with proton-based radiotherapy. This chain uses TRBV5-1 with TRBJ2-3, with a possible D match to TRBD2 (6 bases). The TCR comes from a man older than 75 with esophageal cancer. This CDR3 is CASSSVGGSDTQYF. The CDR3 DNA sequence: TGCGCCAGCAGCAGCGTAGGAGGGTCTGATACGCAGTATTTT.